The next 21 T cell receptor beta chains were all read from a single sample in a study of graft-versus-host responses after intestinal transplantation (dated by TCRdb to about 2021). Libraries were built with the immunoSEQ multiplex PCR assay. TCRdb retrieved this table from immuneACCESS and kept in-frame rearrangements only. Not all clones are present; in checked studies, unresolved V genes account for under half, and no reason is known for the remainder. This sample lists roughly 50,000 clones; 75% to 95% were detected once. The ten largest clones capture around 5.1% of the sample. The specimen comprised PBMCs, sampled roughly 95 weeks after intestinal transplant. The receptors shown here come from a human patient who received an intestinal transplant, so some T cells may come from the graft donor.

This clone was seen only once. The chain employs TRBV5-4 and TRBJ2-2; D is unresolved. The CDR3 consists of 13 residues. Trimming stripped 4 bases from V and 3 bases from J, with 7 bases between. CDR1 is SGHNT, CDR2 YYREEE, per germline (reference sequence). CDR3 DNA sequence: TGTGCCAGCAGCCCCCTCTACACCGGGGAGCTGTTTTTT. It translates to CASSPLYTGELFF.

The rearrangement uses TRBV9 and TRBJ2-5; tentative D call: TRBD2 (6 bases). The CDR3 loop spans 15 amino acids. The V gene's germline CDR1 is SGDLS and CDR2 YYNGEE. V was cut by 4 bases and J by 5 bases, with 18 bases left in between. The CDR3 protein is CASSPAPGRMETQYF. In nucleotides, the CDR3 is TGTGCCAGCAGCCCAGCCCCGGGGAGGATGGAGACCCAGTACTTC.

This sequence joins TRBV4-1 and TRBJ1-5; D is uncertain. Trimming removed 4 bases at V and 0 bases at J, with 10 bases between. Germline-derived CDR1 and CDR2 are MGHRA and YSYEKL. The CDR3 extends over 15 amino acids. CDR3 region: CASSLHSDSNQPQHF. CDR3 nucleotides: TGCGCCAGCAGCCTCCATAGCGATAGCAATCAGCCCCAGCATTTT.

The rearrangement uses TRBV4-1 and TRBJ1-5; D remains ambiguous. The germline V and J ends were trimmed by 2 bases and 6 bases, with 8 bases remaining between them. CDR1 and CDR2 from the germline V gene are MGHRA and YSYEKL. This CDR3 has 13 residues. CDR3 nucleotide sequence: TGCGCCAGCAGCCAAAGTGAGGGTCAGCCCCAGCATTTT. This translates into CASSQSEGQPQHF.

The V call is TRBV10-3, the J call TRBJ2-1; the D is unclear. The CDR3 covers 11 residues. The V and J ends lost 2 bases and 9 bases respectively, with 5 bases between them. Germline values: CDR1 ENHRY, CDR2 SYGVKD. CDR3 protein: CAISEAGEQFF. The CDR3 bases are TGTGCCATCAGTGAGGCCGGTGAGCAGTTCTTC.

This chain joins TRBV10-3 and TRBJ2-1; perhaps TRBD1 as D (5 bases). The germline V gene has CDR1 ENHRY and CDR2 SYGVKD. V dropped 1 base and J dropped 5 bases, with 12 bases sitting between them. This CDR3 has 15 residues. CDR3 DNA: TGTGCCATCAGTGAGTGGGCCTTGGGGCACAATGAGCAGTTCTTC. Protein sequence: CAISEWALGHNEQFF.

This chain links TRBV10-1 with TRBJ2-3; D might be TRBD2 (5 bases). V dropped 0 bases and J dropped 2 bases, with 9 bases sitting between them. Germline CDR1 reads WNHNN; CDR2 reads SYGVQD (reference sequence). The CDR3 contains 15 residues. DNA for the CDR3: TGCGCCAGCAGTGAGTCGCCCCGGGACACAGATACGCAGTATTTT. Translating it yields CASSESPRDTDTQYF.

The chain's CDR3 is CASSIRGNTEAFF. The DNA for the CDR3 is TGTGCCAGTAGTATTCGTGGGAACACTGAAGCTTTCTTT. The chain employs TRBV19 and TRBJ1-1; D unresolved. The CDR3 has 13 amino acids. From germline, CDR1 is LNHDA and CDR2 SQIVND (reference sequence). V was clipped by 3 bases and J by 1 base, with 6 bases between them.

The gene calls are TRBV6-4 and TRBJ1-2, with 11 bases lining up with TRBD1. V gave up 10 bases and J gave up 6 bases; unmatched junction bases: 16. CDR3 size: 16 residues. Per the germline V gene, CDR1 is MRHNA and CDR2 is SNTAGT. CDR3 protein: CANPHRTGGICHGYTF. In DNA, the CDR3 is TGTGCCAACCCCCATCGGACAGGGGGCATATGTCATGGCTACACCTTC.

The V and J genes are TRBV6-5 and TRBJ1-1; D is perhaps TRBD1 (5 bases). This CDR3 region has 11 residues. Trimming pared 2 bases from V and 9 bases from J, leaving 7 bases between. From germline, CDR1 is MNHEY and CDR2 SVGAGI. The CDR3 region is CASSYGGKAFF. The DNA of the CDR3 is TGTGCCAGCAGTTACGGGGGGAAAGCTTTCTTT.

This chain connects TRBV7-3 to TRBJ1-6; D is unresolved. The CDR3 is 15 amino acids. V shed 1 base and J shed 7 bases, with 11 bases lying between them. Germline-derived CDR1 and CDR2 are SGHTA and FQGTGA. This CDR3 is CASSLMQPPNSPLHF. In DNA, the CDR3 is TGTGCCAGCAGCTTAATGCAGCCTCCAAATTCACCCCTCCACTTT.

A remark on this clone: The junction shows a germline mismatch at one end, possibly a read error. The V call is TRBV6-5, the J call TRBJ2-7; D ambiguous. The CDR3 loop spans 10 amino acids. In germline, CDR1 is MNHEY, CDR2 SVGAGI. Here the CDR3 DNA reads TGTGCCAGCGGCTCCGACGAGCAGTACTTC. This codes for CASGSDEQYF.

This clone appeared a single time. The junction shows a germline mismatch at one end, possibly a read error. The chain combines TRBV30 with TRBJ2-7; D uncertain. The CDR3 has 12 amino acids. Germline lookup yields CDR1 GTSNPN and CDR2 SVGIG (reference sequence). CDR3 protein: CAWRHAGNRYDF. The CDR3 DNA reads as TGTGCCTGGAGGCACGCTGGTAACCGCTACGACTTC.

CDR3 DNA sequence: TGTGCCAGCTCAGCAACACATAACACTGAAGCTTTCTTT. This gives the protein CASSATHNTEAFF. The V call is TRBV18, the J call TRBJ1-1; D uncertain. Trimming stripped 5 bases from V and 2 bases from J, with 9 bases between. Germline V lookup: CDR1 KGHSH, CDR2 LQKENI. The CDR3 is made up of 13 amino acids.

The chain recombines TRBV19 with TRBJ1-5; TRBD1 matches 8 bases. The length of the CDR3 is 17 residues. Losses at the gene ends were 4 bases for V and 2 bases for J; bases not matched to a gene: 10. Germline lookup yields CDR1 LNHDA and CDR2 SQIVND (reference sequence). The CDR3 spells CASSTGDRGGGNQPQHF. The DNA of the CDR3 is TGTGCCAGTAGTACAGGAGACAGGGGCGGAGGCAATCAGCCCCAGCATTTT. The variable domain in full, with the rest retrieved from reference TRBV19 and TRBJ1-5, is DGGITQSPKYLFRKEGQNVTLSCEQNLNHDAMYWYRQDPGQGLRLIYYSQIVNDFQKGDIAEGYSVSREKKESFPLTVTSAQKNPTAFYLCASSTGDRGGGNQPQHFGDGTRLSIL.

V gene TRBV18 combines with J gene TRBJ1-1, with D possibly TRBD1 on 6 matching bases. The germline V gene encodes CDR1 KGHSH and CDR2 LQKENI. The V gene lost 4 bases and the J gene lost 1 base, with 10 bases spanning the gap. The CDR3 is made up of 14 amino acids. The CDR3 coding sequence is TGTGCCAGCTCACTGAGGGGGGGGAACACTGAAGCTTTCTTT. Protein: CASSLRGGNTEAFF.

This chain uses TRBV7-2 with TRBJ2-7; 10 positions match TRBD2. The CDR3 runs 17 residues. The germline CDR1 and CDR2 sequences are SGHTA and FQGNSA. The V and J ends lost 3 bases and 3 bases, in that order; junction bases with no gene match: 11. The CDR3 coding sequence is TGTGCCAGCAGCTTGGGGCTAGCGGGGGTATCACTCTACGAGCAGTACTTC. Its translation: CASSLGLAGVSLYEQYF. Based on the CDR3 plus reference TRBV7-2 and TRBJ2-7, the full variable domain is GAGVSQSPSNKVTEKGKDVELRCDPISGHTALYWYRQSLGQGLEFLIYFQGNSAPDKSGLPSDRFSAERTGGSVSTLTIQRTQQEDSAVYLCASSLGLAGVSLYEQYFGPGTRLTVT.

The genes are TRBV5-4 and TRBJ2-7; D unresolved. This CDR3 has 17 amino acids. CDR1 SGHNT and CDR2 YYREEE come from the germline V gene (reference sequence). Deletions cut 3 bases from V and 3 bases from J, with 22 bases between. The CDR3 DNA is TGTGCCAGCAGCTCGGACCTCATCGGCCCTTCCCTCTACGAGCAGTACTTC. Translating it yields CASSSDLIGPSLYEQYF.

V and J are TRBV18 and TRBJ1-1; 9 bases agree with TRBD1. Germline V gene data show CDR1 as KGHSH and CDR2 as LQKENI. CDR3 size: 15 residues. Trimming took 5 bases from V and 3 from J; bases not matched to a gene: 7. This CDR3 reads CASSTKTGGDTEAFF. The CDR3 region has the DNA TGTGCCAGCTCAACTAAGACAGGGGGGGACACTGAAGCTTTCTTT. Using reference TRBV18 and TRBJ1-1 for the parts outside the CDR3, the full variable domain is NAGVMQNPRHLVRRRGQEARLRCSPMKGHSHVYWYRQLPEEGLKFMVYLQKENIIDESGMPKERFSAEFPKEGPSILRIQQVVRGDSAAYFCASSTKTGGDTEAFFGQGTRLTVV.

V is TRBV19 and J is TRBJ2-1, with 9 positions matching TRBD1. CDR3 length: 16 amino acids. Trimming took 6 bases from V and 0 from J; bases not matched to a gene: 6. Germline assignment: CDR1 LNHDA and CDR2 SQIVND (reference sequence). CDR3 residues: CASRDRGYRSYNEQFF. In DNA form, the CDR3 reads TGTGCCAGTAGGGACAGGGGCTACCGCTCCTACAATGAGCAGTTCTTC.

V gene TRBV11-2 combines with J gene TRBJ1-2; D might be TRBD1 (6 bases). CDR3 size: 13 residues. Germline assignment: CDR1 SGHAT and CDR2 FQNNGV. V was clipped by 6 bases and J by 7 bases, with 15 bases between them. The CDR3 region is CASRSTGSGGYTF. The CDR3 DNA follows: TGTGCCAGCAGAAGTACAGGGTCGGGTGGCTACACCTTC.